Listed below are T cell receptor beta chains from one sample, sequenced in a study of CD8 T cells in ankylosing spondylitis. A single record per CDR3 protein comes from TCRdb applying MiXCR to the 5' RACE reads. The sample lists about 540,000 distinct CDR3 sequences; 12% were seen once. Sequenced sample: blood, either unsorted or a sorted T cell fraction (not recorded which). The receptors derive from a male donor with ankylosing spondylitis. Both conserved end residues are part of each CDR3. The D gene is left open where the match is weak. Only some rows state a clone size, as once, few, many or a class for expanded clones.

d_call j_call cdr3_length clone_size v_call cdr3_aa cdr3_nt
TRBD2 TRBJ2-1 16 . TRBV6-1 CASSVTSGSPEDEQFF TGTGCCAGCAGTGTCACTAGCGGGAGCCCCGAAGATGAGCAGTTCTTC
. TRBJ2-7 12 few TRBV7-9 CASSPRDGEQYF TGTGCCAGCAGCCCCAGGGACGGCGAGCAGTACTTC
TRBD1 TRBJ2-5 14 . TRBV2 CASSIQGVGETQYF TGTGCCAGCAGCATACAGGGGGTTGGGGAGACCCAGTACTTC
TRBD2 TRBJ2-5 14 . TRBV7-9 CASSPRREEETQYF TGTGCCAGCAGCCCACGGCGGGAGGAAGAGACCCAGTACTTC
. TRBJ2-1 14 . TRBV19 CASSILRQTNEQFF TGTGCCAGTAGTATATTAAGGCAGACCAATGAGCAGTTCTTC
. TRBJ2-1 14 many TRBV11-2 CASSLDHSESEQFF TGTGCCAGCAGCTTAGATCATAGCGAGAGTGAGCAGTTCTTC
TRBD2 TRBJ2-2 17 . TRBV11-2 CASSRRGTSVDTGELFF TGTGCCAGCAGCCGGCGGGGGACTAGCGTTGACACCGGGGAGCTGTTTTTT
TRBD1 TRBJ2-2 15 . TRBV7-8 CASSSWTGGTGELFF TGTGCCAGCAGCTCCTGGACAGGGGGAACCGGGGAGCTGTTTTTT
TRBD2 TRBJ2-1 15 few TRBV5-1 CASSLEAGGDLEQFF TGCGCCAGCAGCTTGGAAGCGGGAGGGGATCTGGAGCAGTTCTTC
. TRBJ2-7 13 many TRBV12-3/TRBV12-4 CASSLKAAYEQYF TGTGCCAGCAGTTTAAAGGCGGCCTACGAGCAGTACTTC
. TRBJ1-2 13 few TRBV3-1 CASSQQGLGGYTF TGTGCCAGCAGCCAACAGGGCCTCGGGGGCTACACCTTC
. TRBJ2-5 14 many TRBV7-2 CASSLPRRLETQYF TGTGCCAGCAGCTTACCTCGGAGATTAGAGACCCAGTACTTC
. TRBJ2-1 11 . TRBV12-3/TRBV12-4 CASTSRGRRFF TGTGCCAGCACCTCGAGGGGAAGGCGGTTCTTC
TRBD1 TRBJ2-3 14 few TRBV10-2 CASTRTGETDTQYF TGCGCCAGCACCCGGACAGGGGAAACAGATACGCAGTATTTT
TRBD1 TRBJ2-2 15 many TRBV11-2 CASSLDRVGGGELFF TGTGCCAGCAGCCTCGACAGGGTTGGTGGCGGGGAGCTGTTTTTT
TRBD1 TRBJ2-7 16 . TRBV7-2 CASSLVAGTGGWEQYF TGTGCCAGCAGCTTAGTAGCTGGGACAGGGGGCTGGGAGCAGTACTTC
. TRBJ1-1 17 . TRBV5-5 CASSSLGKQGGDTEAFF TGTGCCAGCAGCTCTTTGGGGAAACAGGGAGGAGACACTGAAGCTTTCTTT
. TRBJ2-2 16 few TRBV18 CASSPMGGTNTGELFF TGTGCCAGCTCACCGATGGGGGGTACGAACACCGGGGAGCTGTTTTTT
. TRBJ1-1 14 few TRBV11-2 CASSFTGFSTEAFF TGTGCCAGCAGCTTCACAGGGTTCTCCACTGAAGCTTTCTTT
. TRBJ2-2 17 . TRBV5-1 CASSLLRGGSDTGELFF TGCGCCAGCAGCTTGTTAAGGGGAGGCTCCGACACCGGGGAGCTGTTTTTT
TRBD1 TRBJ2-2 16 . TRBV7-8 CASSPRDRARTGELFF TGTGCCAGCAGCCCTCGGGACAGGGCTCGAACCGGGGAGCTGTTTTTT
. TRBJ1-2 12 few TRBV30 CAWGGFNYGYTF TGTGCCTGGGGGGGGTTCAACTATGGCTACACCTTC